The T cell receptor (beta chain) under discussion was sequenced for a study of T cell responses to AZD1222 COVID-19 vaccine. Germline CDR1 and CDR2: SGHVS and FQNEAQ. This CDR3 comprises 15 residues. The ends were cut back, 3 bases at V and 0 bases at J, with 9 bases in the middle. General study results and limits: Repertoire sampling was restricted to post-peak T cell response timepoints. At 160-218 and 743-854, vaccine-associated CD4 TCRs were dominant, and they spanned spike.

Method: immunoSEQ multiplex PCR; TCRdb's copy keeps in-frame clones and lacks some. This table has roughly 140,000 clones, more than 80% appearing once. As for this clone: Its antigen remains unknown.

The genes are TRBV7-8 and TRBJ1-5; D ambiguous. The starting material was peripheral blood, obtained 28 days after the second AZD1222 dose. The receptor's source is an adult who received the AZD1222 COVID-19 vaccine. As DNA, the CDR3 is TGTGCCAGCAGCTTTTCTCCGGGTAGCAATCAGCCCCAGCATTTT. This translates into CASSFSPGSNQPQHF.